This note documents a single T cell receptor beta chain sequence. The data were taken from a study of blood T cell repertoires in COVID-19. Turning to the study itself: COVID-19 samples, acute and convalescent, were from the United States, Italy and Spain. T cells, B-cell-depleted T cells, or PBMCs provided the cDNA or gDNA that served as material.

Original data processing: Using reference gene primer amplification, nucleated cell counts were estimated. Only in-frame clones appear in the TCRdb table, and some are missing; sequencing was by immunoSEQ multiplex PCR. V, J and clone size were drawn from that table, and D and trimming were deduced from the DNA. The repertoire consists of approximately 240,000 clones, with 75% to 85% occurring once and the leading ten covering more than 5.5%. CDR1 is MDHEN, CDR2 SYDVKM, per germline. Trimming stripped 0 bases from V and 5 bases from J, with 26 bases between. The CDR3 spans 20 residues. V usage is TRBV28 and J usage is TRBJ1-5; D is possibly TRBD1 (5 bases). The sample consisted of peripheral blood. The receptor was derived from a human donor in a cohort sampled during active COVID-19. The chain's CDR3 is CASSLCSIGRVVRLYQPQHF. CDR3 nucleotides: TGTGCCAGCAGTTTATGCAGTATTGGCAGGGTTGTTAGGCTCTATCAGCCCCAGCATTTT.